The present TCR beta chain was sequenced within a study of blood T cell repertoires in COVID-19. Whole-study context: Whether acute or convalescent, the COVID-19 samples came from the United States, Italy and Spain. Sample material is recorded as cDNA or gDNA derived from T cells, B-cell-depleted T cells, or PBMCs.

V lost 7 bases to trimming and J lost 4 bases, with 16 bases between them. The CDR3 has 14 residues. From germline, CDR1 is MDHEN and CDR2 SYDVKM. Per the authors' pipeline: Reference gene primer amplification gave nucleated cell count estimates. Repertoires were generated with immunoSEQ multiplex PCR, while TCRdb's copy carries only in-frame clones and drops some. The V and J calls and clone size were taken over from that table, and D and trimming were inferred from the DNA. This table has approximately 300,000 clones, about 89% appearing once. The chain employs TRBV28 and TRBJ1-1, with a possible D match to TRBD1 (5 bases). This TCR came from a man aged 25-45 years with acute or convalescent COVID-19. The sample comprised peripheral blood. CDR3 loop: CASTPQGGVTEAFF. CDR3 in DNA: TGTGCCAGCACACCGCAGGGCGGGGTCACTGAAGCTTTCTTT.